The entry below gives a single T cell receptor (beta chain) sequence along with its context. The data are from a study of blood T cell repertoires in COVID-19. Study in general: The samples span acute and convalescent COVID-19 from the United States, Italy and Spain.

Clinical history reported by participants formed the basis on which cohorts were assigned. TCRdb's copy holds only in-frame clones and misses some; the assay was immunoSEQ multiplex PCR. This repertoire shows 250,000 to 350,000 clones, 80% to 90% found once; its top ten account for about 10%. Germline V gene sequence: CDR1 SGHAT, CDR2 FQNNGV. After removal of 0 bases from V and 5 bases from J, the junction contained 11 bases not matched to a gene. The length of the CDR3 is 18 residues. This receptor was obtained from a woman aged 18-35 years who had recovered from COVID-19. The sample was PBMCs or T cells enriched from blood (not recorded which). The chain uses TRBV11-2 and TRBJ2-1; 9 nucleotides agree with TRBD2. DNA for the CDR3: TGTGCCAGCAGCTTAGATCTAAGGCGGGGGGGTCTAAACAATGAGCAGTTCTTC. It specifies CASSLDLRRGGLNNEQFF.